This T cell receptor (beta chain) was identified during a study of identical twins. Overall study findings and caveats: In monozygotic twins, models underestimated the sharing of out-of-frame TCR alpha.

Healthy Caucasians supplied all donations. Using its own MiXCR run on the 5' RACE reads, TCRdb lists one record per CDR3 protein. The data hold about 890,000 distinct CDR3 sequences, with 12% observed a single time. The sample holds many counts of this clonotype. Its matching antigen is unknown. After removal of 1 base from V and 8 bases from J, the junction contained 2 bases not matched to a gene. The CDR3 spans 13 residues. These sequences were also reported in another study, on yellow fever vaccine responses in identical twins.

The clonotype comes from a woman under 30 in good health. The rearrangement links TRBV12-3 or TRBV12-4 to TRBJ2-5, with 9 bases lining up with TRBD2. Input material: PBMCs. CDR3: CASSLGGGATQYF. CDR3 nucleotide sequence: TGTGCCAGCAGTTTAGGCGGGGGGGCTACCCAGTACTTC.